These 13 T cell receptor beta chains came from one sample sequenced in a study of T and B cells in COVID-19 patients. Blood genomic DNA input for TRB amplification was about 250-500 ng. TRB rearrangements were amplified by multiplex PCR with BIOMED2 TRB-A/B primers. TCRdb re-called the multiplex PCR reads through MiXCR, storing one row per CDR3 protein. The table lists 20,000 to 25,000 distinct CDR3 sequences, over 25% of them singletons. Sequencing input: blood. These TCRs come from a human donor who had recovered from COVID-19.

This clonotype was seen more than once but under ten times. The gene calls are TRBV5-5 and TRBJ1-1, with D perhaps matching TRBD1 (6 bases). The CDR3 covers 15 residues. V was shortened by 2 bases and J by 0 bases, with 11 bases between the two germline ends. From germline, CDR1 is SGHKS and CDR2 YYEKEE (reference sequence). The CDR3 loop reads CASSLRTDMNTEAFF. The CDR3 nucleotides are TGTGCCAGCAGCTTACGGACAGACATGAACACTGAAGCTTTCTTT.

This clonotype was observed a handful of times. The CDR3 here is CASSNKRVNTEAFF. The CDR3 DNA is TGTGCCAGCAGTAACAAACGGGTCAACACTGAAGCTTTCTTT. The chain links TRBV27 to TRBJ1-1; no reliable D call. The V gene's germline CDR1 is MNHEY and CDR2 SMNVEV (reference sequence). CDR3 length equals 14 residues. The V end lost 5 bases, the J end lost 2 bases, and 12 bases lay between the germline ends.

Remarks on this clonotype: One end of the junction fails to match germline, which may point to a read error. V usage is TRBV5-1 and J usage is TRBJ1-2; D perhaps matches TRBD1 (5 bases). Per germline, CDR1 SGHRS and CDR2 YFSETQ. This CDR3 comprises 16 residues. For the CDR3, the DNA is TGTGCCAGCAGCCAAGCAACTCCGGGGGCTAACTATGGCTACACCTTC. Its translation: CASSQATPGANYGYTF. The complete variable domain, with remaining parts taken from reference TRBV5-1 and TRBJ1-2, reads KAGVTQTPRYLIKTRGQQVTLSCSPISGHRSVSWYQQTPGQGLQFLFEYFSETQRNKGNFPGRFSGRQFSNSRSEMNVSTLELGDSALYLCASSQATPGANYGYTFGSGTRLTVV.

This rearrangement joins TRBV5-6 to TRBJ1-2; TRBD1 is a possible D gene (5 bases). V dropped 2 bases and J dropped 4 bases, with 12 bases sitting between them. Germline CDR1 reads SGHDT; CDR2 reads YYEEEE. The CDR3 is 14 amino acids. CDR3 amino acids: CASSFDQGSYGYTF. CDR3 nucleotide sequence: TGTGCCAGCAGCTTCGACCAGGGCAGCTATGGCTACACCTTC.

This clonotype occurred a few times. The V call is TRBV6-5, the J call TRBJ2-5; 9 nucleotides align to TRBD2. Unmatched junction bases numbered 7, after V lost 7 bases and J lost 4 bases. CDR1 MNHEY and CDR2 SVGAGI come from the germline V gene. CDR3 size: 14 residues. The CDR3 DNA reads as TGTGCCAGCATTAAGCGGGGGGAGGGAGAGACCCAGTACTTC. Translated, it gives CASIKRGEGETQYF.

The table lists this clonotype with a few counts. The CDR3: CASSLGVSGSTDTQYF. The DNA for the CDR3 is TGTGCCAGCAGTTTAGGGGTTAGCGGGTCAACAGATACGCAGTATTTT. V and J are TRBV28 and TRBJ2-3; 7 nucleotides align to TRBD2. The V segment lost 2 bases and the J segment 3 bases; nucleotides outside the gene matches: 8. Looked up from germline, CDR1 is MDHEN and CDR2 is SYDVKM. This CDR3 is built from 16 residues. Drawing the rest from reference TRBV28 and TRBJ2-3, the complete variable domain is DVKVTQSSRYLVKRTGEKVFLECVQDMDHENMFWYRQDPGLGLRLIYFSYDVKMKEKGDIPEGYSVSREKKERFSLILESASTNQTSMYLCASSLGVSGSTDTQYFGPGTRLTVL.

This clonotype was counted between two and nine times. The chain has TRBV30 and TRBJ1-2, with D perhaps TRBD1 (5 bases). Trimming pared 3 bases from V and 6 bases from J, leaving 11 bases between. This CDR3 is 12 amino acids long. Germline loops: CDR1 GTSNPN, CDR2 SVGIG (reference sequence). The CDR3 here is CAWRQVFDGYTF. The CDR3 DNA reads as TGTGCCTGGAGACAGGTTTTTGATGGCTACACCTTC.

The chain uses TRBV5-1 and TRBJ1-4; D remains unclear. The V gene lost 0 bases and the J gene lost 1 base, with 7 bases spanning the gap. Germline V gene sequence: CDR1 SGHRS, CDR2 YFSETQ. CDR3 length: 15 amino acids. CDR3 residues: CASSLEGVTNEKLFF. The DNA for the CDR3 is TGCGCCAGCAGCTTGGAGGGAGTAACTAATGAAAAACTGTTTTTT.

By share, this clonotype counts as medium-sized. The chain has TRBV19 and TRBJ2-1; tentatively, D is TRBD1 or TRBD2 (6 bases each). Germline CDR1 LNHDA, CDR2 SQIVND (reference sequence). V lost 6 bases, J lost 9 bases, and 21 bases lay in between. The CDR3 has 15 amino acids. DNA of the CDR3: TGTGCCAGTAGGATGACGGGGGCGGCGGTTAGTGAGCAGTTCTTC. Translation gives CASRMTGAAVSEQFF.

This clonotype showed up just once. This likely comes from a read error, as the CDR3 has no conserved phenylalanine or tryptophan at its end. The CDR3 DNA follows: TGTGCCAGCAGCTTGGAACTAGCGGGGGGCCTGGGGGATACGCAGTATTTA. Encoded protein: CASSLELAGGLGDTQYL. J is TRBJ2-3 and V is TRBV5-5; 12 bases align to TRBD2. The CDR3 sequence is 17 residues long. CDR1 and CDR2 from the germline V gene are SGHKS and YYEKEE (reference sequence). V shed 0 bases, J shed 6 bases, and the junction held 8 bases outside the gene matches.

This clonotype was counted between two and nine times. The rearrangement joins TRBV6-5 to TRBJ2-1, with TRBD2 identical over 7 bases. From germline, CDR1 is MNHEY and CDR2 SVGAGI. Unmatched junction bases numbered 8, after V lost 0 bases and J lost 3 bases. The CDR3 has 17 residues. For the CDR3, the DNA is TGTGCCAGCAGTTACTCGTACCGGCGGGGGTACTACAATGAGCAGTTCTTC. The encoded protein is CASSYSYRRGYYNEQFF.

There are many counts of this clonotype. The V gene is TRBV6-5, the J gene TRBJ2-7, with 8 bases that match TRBD1. V shed 4 bases and J 1 base; nucleotides not matched to a gene: 6. Germline assignment: CDR1 MNHEY and CDR2 SVGAGI. The length of the CDR3 is 15 residues. The CDR3 DNA follows: TGTGCCAGCAGTTGGACAGGGAGCTTATCCTACGAGCAGTACTTC. Its translation is CASSWTGSLSYEQYF.

This clonotype appeared a few times. The chain is built from TRBV18 and TRBJ1-6; D is perhaps TRBD1 (5 bases). Germline V CDR1 and CDR2: KGHSH, LQKENI. The germline V and J ends were trimmed by 3 bases and 6 bases, with 12 bases remaining between them. There are 15 residues in the CDR3. The DNA for the CDR3 is TGTGCCAGCTCACCGAGACAGCCAACTAATTCACCCCTCCACTTT. Protein product: CASSPRQPTNSPLHF.